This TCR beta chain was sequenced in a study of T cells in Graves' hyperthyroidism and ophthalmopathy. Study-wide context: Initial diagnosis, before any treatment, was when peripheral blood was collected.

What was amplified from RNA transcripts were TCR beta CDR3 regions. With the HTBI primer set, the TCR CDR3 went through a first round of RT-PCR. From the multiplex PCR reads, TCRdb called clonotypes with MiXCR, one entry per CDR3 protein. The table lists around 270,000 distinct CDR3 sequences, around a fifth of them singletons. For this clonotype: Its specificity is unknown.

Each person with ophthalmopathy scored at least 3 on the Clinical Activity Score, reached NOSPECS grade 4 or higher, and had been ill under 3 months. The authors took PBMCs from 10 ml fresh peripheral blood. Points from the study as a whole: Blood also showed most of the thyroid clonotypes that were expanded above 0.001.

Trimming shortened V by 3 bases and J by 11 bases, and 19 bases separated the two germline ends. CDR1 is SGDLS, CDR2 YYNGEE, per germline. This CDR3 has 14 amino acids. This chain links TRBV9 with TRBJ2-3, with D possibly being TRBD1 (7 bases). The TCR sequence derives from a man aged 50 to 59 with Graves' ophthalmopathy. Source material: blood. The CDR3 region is CASSASRQGLGQYF. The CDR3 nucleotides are TGTGCCAGCAGCGCAAGCAGACAGGGACTGGGGCAGTATTTT. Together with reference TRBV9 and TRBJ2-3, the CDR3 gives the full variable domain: DSGVTQTPKHLITATGQRVTLRCSPRSGDLSVYWYQQSLDQGLQFLIQYYNGEERAKGNILERFSAQQFPDLHSELNLSSLELGDSALYFCASSASRQGLGQYFGPGTRLTVL.